Below, 26 T cell receptor beta chains from the same sample are listed, as sequenced in a study of T-cell memory formation after mild COVID-19. TCRdb called the 5' RACE reads again in MiXCR, with one record for every CDR3 protein. The sample records about 35,000 distinct CDR3 sequences, 20% to 25% being singletons. Sequenced material: PBMCs or a T cell subset sorted from them (not recorded which). These receptors were obtained from an adult who had mild COVID-19 (a few samples of this study predate the infection). Cell type and time point are not known.

The chain uses TRBV6-5 and TRBJ1-5; D uncertain. The CDR3 spans 15 residues. CDR1 is MNHEY and CDR2 is SVGAGI in the germline V gene. V was cut by 0 bases and J by 5 bases, with 11 bases left in between. CDR3 protein: CASSYSWGMDQPQHF. The CDR3 nucleotides are TGTGCCAGCAGTTACTCGTGGGGTATGGATCAGCCCCAGCATTTT.

Notes on this clonotype: A clone one base away is much larger, so this may be a read error. The J gene is TRBJ1-2, the V gene TRBV20-1; D gene ambiguous. Germline V lookup: CDR1 DFQATT, CDR2 SNEGSKA (reference sequence). The CDR3 has 10 residues. In nucleotides, the CDR3 is TGCAGTGTTAGAGTTAATGGCTACACCTTC. Translation gives CSVRVNGYTF.

The J gene is TRBJ1-1, the V gene TRBV5-4; a possible D gene is TRBD1 (6 bases). The V gene lost 4 bases and the J gene lost 0 bases, with 10 bases spanning the gap. Per the germline V gene, CDR1 is SGHNT and CDR2 is YYREEE (reference sequence). This CDR3 has 14 amino acids. The CDR3 coding sequence is TGTGCCAGCAGCACGGGACACGTGAACACTGAAGCTTTCTTT. The encoded protein is CASSTGHVNTEAFF.

This clonotype was found many times. The chain employs TRBV7-3 and TRBJ2-5, with D possibly TRBD1 on 6 matching bases. This CDR3 spans 15 amino acids. The ends were cut back, 4 bases at V and 2 bases at J, with 14 bases in the middle. Germline assignment: CDR1 SGHTA and CDR2 FQGTGA. Written as DNA, the CDR3 is TGTGCCAGCAGCTCGGTGGACAGTGAGCAAGAGACCCAGTACTTC. Encoded protein: CASSSVDSEQETQYF.

This chain joins TRBV7-2 and TRBJ1-6, with a tentative D call TRBD1 (6 bases). Trimming cost V 2 bases and J 6 bases, with 11 bases left between them. CDR3 size: 15 residues. Per the germline V gene, CDR1 is SGHTA and CDR2 is FQGNSA. The CDR3, as DNA: TGTGCCAGCAGCTTAAACACAGGGAGTAATTCACCCCTCCACTTT. This translates into CASSLNTGSNSPLHF.

This clonotype was recorded at least ten times. V usage is TRBV12-3 or TRBV12-4 and J usage is TRBJ1-1; the D gene is possibly TRBD1 (6 bases). The CDR3 is 15 residues long. V gave up 3 bases and J gave up 1 base, with 12 bases separating them. The DNA for the CDR3 is TGTGCCAGCAGTTTCTTAGGACAGCAGAACACTGAAGCTTTCTTT. Encoded protein: CASSFLGQQNTEAFF.

This clonotype was observed at least ten times. The chain recombines TRBV5-8 with TRBJ2-7; TRBD1 matches at 8 bases. J gave up 12 bases and V 4 bases, and 12 bases lay outside the gene matches. CDR1 and CDR2 (germline): SGHTS, YDEGEE. The CDR3 covers 13 residues. The CDR3 here is CASSDRTGLEVYF. DNA of the CDR3: TGTGCCAGCAGCGACCGGACAGGGTTGGAGGTGTACTTC.

This clonotype has only one observation. The chain recombines TRBV9 with TRBJ1-2, with 8 positions matching TRBD1. Germline CDR1 and CDR2: SGDLS and YYNGEE. The V segment lost 0 bases and the J segment 6 bases; nucleotides outside the gene matches: 4. This CDR3 comprises 14 residues. The DNA for the CDR3 is TGTGCCAGCAGCGTAGGGACAGGGCATGATGGCTACACCTTC. Translation: CASSVGTGHDGYTF.

Ten or more counts support this clonotype. The chain couples TRBV7-8 to TRBJ1-5; TRBD1 might be the D (6 bases). Trimming shortened V by 5 bases and J by 0 bases, and 14 bases separated the two germline ends. Looked up from germline, CDR1 is SGHVS and CDR2 is FQNEAQ. The CDR3 is made up of 16 amino acids. CDR3 in amino acids: CASSPFTGHSNQPQHF. The CDR3 coding sequence is TGTGCCAGCAGCCCCTTTACAGGGCATAGCAATCAGCCCCAGCATTTT.

This clonotype has at least ten counts. The V gene is TRBV7-2, the J gene TRBJ2-5; D might be TRBD2 (5 bases). Germline lookup yields CDR1 SGHTA and CDR2 FQGNSA. V was clipped by 1 base and J by 1 base, with 7 bases between them. The CDR3 runs 14 residues. The CDR3 bases are TGTGCCAGCAGCTTAGGAGGGCCCCAAGAGACCCAGTACTTC. Amino acid sequence: CASSLGGPQETQYF.

The J gene is TRBJ2-1, the V gene TRBV6-1; D unresolved. Per germline, CDR1 MNHNS and CDR2 SASEGT. The V gene lost 6 bases and the J gene lost 0 bases, with 15 bases spanning the gap. This CDR3 is built from 16 residues. CDR3 residues: CASRDFLTDSYNEQFF. In nucleotides, the CDR3 is TGTGCCAGCAGGGATTTTTTGACGGACTCCTACAATGAGCAGTTCTTC.

This clonotype was observed at least ten times. The CDR3 coding sequence is TGCGCCAGCAGCCAAGCCCCCCCCGGACTAGCGGGAGCTAACGAGCAGTACTTC. This encodes CASSQAPPGLAGANEQYF. The chain combines TRBV4-3 with TRBJ2-7, with 13 bases that match TRBD2. The CDR3 extends over 18 amino acids. Germline V lookup: CDR1 LGHNA, CDR2 YSLEER. Trimming removed 1 base from V and 5 bases from J; junction bases left unmatched: 11.

There are a few counts of this clonotype. The chain is built from TRBV7-2 and TRBJ2-3, with unresolved D. Germline CDR1 is SGHTA and CDR2 is FQGNSA. V dropped 2 bases and J dropped 14 bases, with 17 bases sitting between them. The CDR3 runs to 13 residues. In DNA form, the CDR3 reads TGTGCCAGCAGCTTAAATGGTGGGGATGTGGTGTATTTT. Translating it yields CASSLNGGDVVYF.

The CDR3 sequence: CASSTGTGNIQYF. Written as DNA, the CDR3 is TGTGCCAGCAGTACCGGGACAGGGAACATTCAGTACTTC. V usage is TRBV12-3 or TRBV12-4 and J usage is TRBJ2-4, with 9 positions matching TRBD1. The CDR3 totals 13 residues. Trimming removed 5 bases from V and 7 bases from J; junction bases left unmatched: 3.

V gene TRBV7-9 combines with J gene TRBJ2-7; D not resolved. Per germline, CDR1 SEHNR and CDR2 FQNEAQ (reference sequence). V lost 0 bases, J lost 2 bases, and 8 bases lay in between. This CDR3 is 14 amino acids long. CDR3 DNA sequence: TGTGCCAGCAGCTTAGCGATCCGTACCTACGAGCAGTACTTC. Amino acids: CASSLAIRTYEQYF.

This chain links TRBV20-1 with TRBJ1-6; 7 bases match TRBD1. CDR1 is DFQATT, CDR2 SNEGSKA, per germline (reference sequence). There are 17 residues in the CDR3. Trimming took 3 bases from V and 0 from J; bases not matched to a gene: 8. The CDR3 region has the DNA TGCAGTGCTAGGGCGACAGGGATCAGCTCCTATAATTCACCCCTCCACTTT. This gives the protein CSARATGISSYNSPLHF.

The chain combines TRBV2 with TRBJ2-5; D could derive from TRBD1 or TRBD2 (5 bases each). Germline CDR1 is SNHLY and CDR2 is FYNNEI. V lost 0 bases and J 2 bases, leaving 10 bases between the germline ends. This CDR3 contains 15 residues. CDR3 sequence (DNA): TGTGCCAGCAGTGAAGCGTGGGGGATTCAAGAGACCCAGTACTTC. Its protein is CASSEAWGIQETQYF.

V usage is TRBV4-1 and J usage is TRBJ1-2; the D gene is possibly TRBD1 (5 bases). The V gene's germline CDR1 is MGHRA and CDR2 YSYEKL. This CDR3 is built from 18 residues. Trimming shortened V by 1 base and J by 6 bases, and 24 bases separated the two germline ends. The CDR3 nucleotides are TGCGCCAGCAGCCAAGTTCTCCGGGACGCCCTCAAGAAGGATGGCTACACCTTC. Amino acid sequence: CASSQVLRDALKKDGYTF.

J is TRBJ2-5 and V is TRBV5-4; TRBD2 agrees at 11 bases. CDR1 is SGHNT, CDR2 YYREEE, per germline (reference sequence). V dropped 4 bases and J dropped 5; count of bases not matched to a gene: 10. The length of the CDR3 is 16 residues. CDR3: CASSPPVAGGLETQYF. The CDR3 nucleotides read TGTGCCAGCAGCCCCCCGGTAGCGGGAGGGCTCGAGACCCAGTACTTC.

In this sample, this clonotype turned up many times. CDR3 loop: CASRPDGYYGYTF. CDR3 coding DNA: TGTGCCAGCAGGCCTGACGGTTACTATGGCTACACCTTC. The chain recombines TRBV7-9 with TRBJ1-2, with D unclear. CDR1 is SEHNR, CDR2 FQNEAQ, per germline (reference sequence). V lost 6 bases to trimming and J lost 3 bases, with 11 bases between them. This CDR3 region has 13 residues.

This clonotype was seen at least ten times. V usage is TRBV5-5 and J usage is TRBJ2-5; D perhaps matches TRBD1 (5 bases). The V gene lost 0 bases and the J gene lost 2 bases, with 14 bases spanning the gap. CDR1 and CDR2 from the germline V gene are SGHKS and YYEKEE (reference sequence). This CDR3 spans 16 amino acids. The CDR3 protein is CASSLGTRRTQETQYF. The CDR3 DNA is TGTGCCAGCAGCTTGGGGACAAGACGGACGCAAGAGACCCAGTACTTC. The whole variable domain, remainder taken from reference TRBV5-5 and TRBJ2-5, is DAGVTQSPTHLIKTRGQQVTLRCSPISGHKSVSWYQQVLGQGPQFIFQYYEKEERGRGNFPDRFSARQFPNYSSELNVNALLLGDSALYLCASSLGTRRTQETQYFGPGTRLLVL.

This clonotype was seen repeatedly, ten times or more. The chain has TRBV11-1 and TRBJ1-2; weak D call: TRBD1 (6 bases). Deletions cut 2 bases from V and 8 bases from J, with 21 bases between. Germline-derived CDR1 and CDR2 are SGHAT and FQDESV (reference sequence). The CDR3 is 16 residues long. In DNA, the CDR3 is TGTGCCAGCAGCTTATCATCGCCAGGGGATTTGTTCGGCTACACCTTC. The encoded protein is CASSLSSPGDLFGYTF.

The chain joins TRBV5-1 to TRBJ2-2; no clear D gene. The germline CDR1 and CDR2 sequences are SGHRS and YFSETQ. The CDR3 spans 12 residues. The germline V and J ends were trimmed by 4 bases and 6 bases, with 7 bases remaining between them. For the CDR3, the DNA is TGCGCCAGCAGCCTTGACTCCGGGGAGCTGTTTTTT. Residues: CASSLDSGELFF.

In DNA, the CDR3 is TGTGCCAGCAGCTCAAGTGGGGGGGGCCCATACTATGGCTACACCTTC. This translates into CASSSSGGGPYYGYTF. The rearrangement links TRBV7-9 to TRBJ1-2, with D tentatively TRBD1 (6 bases). In germline, CDR1 is SEHNR, CDR2 FQNEAQ (reference sequence). The CDR3 has 16 amino acids. Between the trimmed V and J ends, which lost 4 bases and 3 bases, there was a span of 18 bases. Full variable domain (remainder filled in from reference TRBV7-9 and TRBJ1-2): DTGVSQNPRHKITKRGQNVTFRCDPISEHNRLYWYRQTLGQGPEFLTYFQNEAQLEKSRLLSDRFSAERPKGSFSTLEIQRTEQGDSAMYLCASSSSGGGPYYGYTFGSGTRLTVV.

The V call is TRBV4-1, the J call TRBJ2-7; D remains unclear. This CDR3 spans 12 amino acids. The V gene lost 1 base and the J gene lost 6 bases, with 7 bases spanning the gap. Germline CDR1 is MGHRA and CDR2 is YSYEKL. The CDR3 reads CASSQVSREQYF. The CDR3 DNA sequence: TGCGCCAGCAGCCAAGTCTCCCGCGAGCAGTACTTC.

This clonotype was found many times. The V call is TRBV18, the J call TRBJ2-5, with D unclear. Trimming shortened V by 1 base and J by 2 bases, and 8 bases separated the two germline ends. The V gene's germline CDR1 is KGHSH and CDR2 LQKENI. The CDR3 consists of 14 residues. CDR3 sequence reads: CASSPLSVQETQYF. CDR3 DNA: TGTGCCAGCTCACCACTGTCAGTACAAGAGACCCAGTACTTC.